Below, 19 T cell receptor beta chains from the same sample are listed, as sequenced in a study of cytomegalovirus exposure and HLA in healthy donors. The PCR used 60 Vbeta and 13 Jbeta primers. Assay: immunoSEQ multiplex PCR; the TCRdb copy retains only in-frame clones and omits some. The table lists 95,000 to 150,000 clones, 81% of them singletons. Input material: PBMCs. The source is a woman in her 40s in good health and CMV-seronegative.

This clone was observed a single time. This chain links TRBV19 with TRBJ2-3, with D unresolved. Germline loops: CDR1 LNHDA, CDR2 SQIVND (reference sequence). Between the trimmed V and J ends, which lost 1 base and 0 bases, there was a span of 14 bases. The CDR3 runs 17 residues. The CDR3 nucleotides are TGTGCCAGTAGTATAGTAAGCAAAGCGTTAAGCACAGATACGCAGTATTTT. It specifies CASSIVSKALSTDTQYF.

CDR3: CASRRSQGEQYF. The CDR3 DNA reads TGCGCCAGCAGGAGGTCGCAGGGAGAGCAGTACTTC. V gene TRBV5-1 combines with J gene TRBJ2-7; TRBD1 might be the D (5 bases). From germline, CDR1 is SGHRS and CDR2 YFSETQ. Deletions cut 5 bases from V and 7 bases from J, with 13 bases between. CDR3 length equals 12 residues.

The CDR3 loop reads CASSPGTSGSYEQYF. DNA for the CDR3: TGCGCCAGCAGTCCCGGGACTAGCGGGAGCTACGAGCAGTACTTC. The chain links TRBV4-1 to TRBJ2-7, with TRBD2 matching 14 bases. The length of the CDR3 is 15 residues. After removal of 6 bases from V and 3 bases from J, the junction contained 4 bases not matched to a gene. Germline CDR1 MGHRA, CDR2 YSYEKL.

J is TRBJ2-3 and V is TRBV11-2, with D hard to call. The length of the CDR3 is 14 residues. V lost 0 bases and J 0 bases, leaving 4 bases between the germline ends. The germline CDR1 and CDR2 sequences are SGHAT and FQNNGV. In DNA, the CDR3 is TGTGCCAGCAGCTTAGATCTTAGCACAGATACGCAGTATTTT. Its protein is CASSLDLSTDTQYF.

This chain links TRBV15 with TRBJ2-5; D is perhaps TRBD2 (5 bases). V gave up 3 bases and J gave up 3 bases, with 11 bases separating them. This CDR3 has 14 amino acids. From germline, CDR1 is LNHNV and CDR2 YYDKDF (reference sequence). CDR3 coding DNA: TGTGCCACCAGCAGGGCGGGCCTTAAAGAGACCCAGTACTTC. Its translation: CATSRAGLKETQYF.

V gene TRBV7-2 combines with J gene TRBJ1-2; D uncertain. Per germline, CDR1 SGHTA and CDR2 FQGNSA. V was cut by 1 base and J by 3 bases, with 3 bases left in between. The CDR3 sequence is 12 residues long. The CDR3 DNA is TGTGCCAGCAGCTTAGTAGACTATGGCTACACCTTC. It translates to CASSLVDYGYTF.

This clone has only one observation. The chain employs TRBV11-2 and TRBJ1-6; TRBD1 matches at 8 bases. Looked up from germline, CDR1 is SGHAT and CDR2 is FQNNGV. This CDR3 comprises 16 residues. The V and J ends lost 2 bases and 2 bases, in that order; junction bases with no gene match: 2. This chain's CDR3 is CASSLQGATYNSPLHF. As DNA, the CDR3 is TGTGCCAGCAGCTTACAGGGGGCGACCTATAATTCACCCCTCCACTTT.

CDR3 DNA sequence: TGTGCCAGCAGTGAAAGCATAGAAAACGACTGGATCGGGGCGAACACCGGGGAGCTGTTTTTT. Translated, it gives CASSESIENDWIGANTGELFF. This rearrangement joins TRBV27 to TRBJ2-2; weak D call: TRBD2 (5 bases). The V end was cut by 5 bases, the J end by 0 bases, with 28 bases between. The CDR3 runs 21 residues. CDR1 is MNHEY and CDR2 is SMNVEV in the germline V gene (reference sequence).

The chain uses TRBV9 and TRBJ2-7; 9 nucleotides align to TRBD1. This CDR3 spans 15 amino acids. Trimming removed 4 bases from V and 6 bases from J; junction bases left unmatched: 11. Germline values: CDR1 SGDLS, CDR2 YYNGEE. CDR3: CASSTTGTGTLEQYF. The CDR3 nucleotides read TGTGCCAGCAGCACCACCGGGACAGGGACTCTCGAGCAGTACTTC.

CDR3 amino acids: CASSPFDSSYNEQFF. CDR3 sequence (DNA): TGTGCCAGCTCACCATTCGACAGCTCCTACAATGAGCAGTTCTTC. The rearrangement joins TRBV18 to TRBJ2-1; D may be TRBD1 (5 bases). Germline V gene sequence: CDR1 KGHSH, CDR2 LQKENI. This CDR3 comprises 15 residues. V lost 2 bases, J lost 0 bases, and 8 bases lay in between.

The chain has TRBV7-9 and TRBJ2-1; 14 nucleotides line up with TRBD2. The ends lost 3 bases at V and 4 bases at J; junction bases unmatched: 11. In germline, CDR1 is SEHNR, CDR2 FQNEAQ (reference sequence). The CDR3 is 19 amino acids. This CDR3 reads CASSFGTSGGPVSYNEQFF. In DNA form, the CDR3 reads TGTGCCAGCAGCTTCGGGACTAGCGGGGGCCCAGTGAGTTACAATGAGCAGTTCTTC. Filled out from reference TRBV7-9 and TRBJ2-1, the complete variable domain reads DTGVSQNPRHKITKRGQNVTFRCDPISEHNRLYWYRQTLGQGPEFLTYFQNEAQLEKSRLLSDRFSAERPKGSFSTLEIQRTEQGDSAMYLCASSFGTSGGPVSYNEQFFGPGTRLTVL.

The chain links TRBV5-1 to TRBJ2-3, with a possible D match to TRBD1 (6 bases). The CDR3 has 16 amino acids. V was shortened by 3 bases and J by 0 bases, with 14 bases between the two germline ends. Germline loops: CDR1 SGHRS, CDR2 YFSETQ. This chain's CDR3 is CASSSGQGPSTDTQYF. CDR3 coding DNA: TGCGCCAGCAGCTCGGGGCAGGGGCCTAGCACAGATACGCAGTATTTT.

V is TRBV4-3 and J is TRBJ2-1; 11 nucleotides line up with TRBD1. Germline V gives CDR1 LGHNA, CDR2 YSLEER. The CDR3 covers 14 residues. The ends lost 3 bases at V and 9 bases at J; junction bases unmatched: 4. In DNA, the CDR3 is TGCGCCAGCAGCCATGGACAGGGGGCGCGTGAGCAGTTCTTC. Translated: CASSHGQGAREQFF.

This clone has just a few counts. The chain joins TRBV6-1 to TRBJ1-1, with 8 bases lining up with TRBD1. There are 13 residues in the CDR3. Germline loops: CDR1 MNHNS, CDR2 SASEGT. V lost 6 bases and J lost 5; bases outside the gene matches: 5. CDR3 in DNA: TGTGCCAGCAGGTGGACAGGGTCTACTGAAGCTTTCTTT. This encodes CASRWTGSTEAFF.

This rearrangement joins TRBV15 to TRBJ2-7, with D perhaps TRBD1 (6 bases). Germline CDR1 is LNHNV and CDR2 is YYDKDF (reference sequence). The CDR3 loop spans 15 amino acids. Trimming took 3 bases from V and 2 from J, leaving 14 bases between them. The CDR3 loop is CATSRDTGSPYEQYF. The CDR3 region has the DNA TGTGCCACCAGCAGGGATACAGGGTCTCCCTACGAGCAGTACTTC.

The J gene is TRBJ2-5, the V gene TRBV7-9, with D hard to call. Germline loops: CDR1 SEHNR, CDR2 FQNEAQ (reference sequence). V was clipped by 5 bases and J by 11 bases, with 18 bases between them. The CDR3 is 13 residues long. CDR3: CASSAFSGLGQYF. Here the CDR3 DNA reads TGTGCCAGCAGCGCTTTCTCGGGTCTCGGGCAGTACTTC.

This chain uses TRBV7-9 with TRBJ1-1; the D is unclear. Germline-derived CDR1 and CDR2 are SEHNR and FQNEAQ (reference sequence). Trimming shortened V by 0 bases and J by 1 base, and 6 bases separated the two germline ends. This CDR3 contains 14 residues. CDR3 bases: TGTGCCAGCAGCTTAGCGGGCAAGAACACTGAAGCTTTCTTT. Its protein product is CASSLAGKNTEAFF. The full variable domain, its missing parts supplied by reference TRBV7-9 and TRBJ1-1, is DTGVSQNPRHKITKRGQNVTFRCDPISEHNRLYWYRQTLGQGPEFLTYFQNEAQLEKSRLLSDRFSAERPKGSFSTLEIQRTEQGDSAMYLCASSLAGKNTEAFFGQGTRLTVV.

This clone was detected a few times. The chain uses TRBV30 and TRBJ1-5, with D tentatively TRBD1 (6 bases). The CDR3 sequence is 15 residues long. Germline CDR1 and CDR2: GTSNPN and SVGIG (reference sequence). Trimming took off 1 base at V and 0 bases at J, with 10 bases between the two ends. In nucleotides, the CDR3 is TGTGCCTGGAGTGAGGACAGCTATAGCAATCAGCCCCAGCATTTT. This codes for CAWSEDSYSNQPQHF.

The V and J genes are TRBV10-3 and TRBJ2-7, with TRBD1 matching 7 bases. The CDR3 loop spans 13 amino acids. Trimming cost V 6 bases and J 0 bases; bases outside gene matches: 2. CDR1 and CDR2 (germline): ENHRY, SYGVKD. CDR3: CAIRGTDSYEQYF. The CDR3 bases are TGTGCCATCAGGGGGACAGACTCCTACGAGCAGTACTTC.